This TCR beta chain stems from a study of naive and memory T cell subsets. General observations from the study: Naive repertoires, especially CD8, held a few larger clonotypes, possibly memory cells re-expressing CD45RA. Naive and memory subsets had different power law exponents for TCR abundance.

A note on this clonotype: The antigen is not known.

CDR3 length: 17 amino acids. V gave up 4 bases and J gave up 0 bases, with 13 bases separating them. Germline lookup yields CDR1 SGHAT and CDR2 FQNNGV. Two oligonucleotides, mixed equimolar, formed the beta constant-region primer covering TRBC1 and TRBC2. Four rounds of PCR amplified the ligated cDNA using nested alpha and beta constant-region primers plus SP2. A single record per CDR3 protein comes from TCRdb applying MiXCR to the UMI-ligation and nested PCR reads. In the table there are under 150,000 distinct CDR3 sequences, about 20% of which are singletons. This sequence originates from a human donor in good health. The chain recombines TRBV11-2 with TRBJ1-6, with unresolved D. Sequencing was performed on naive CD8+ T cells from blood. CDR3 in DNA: TGTGCCAGCAGCTCGTTCGGGGTGGGCTCCTATAATTCACCCCTCCACTTT. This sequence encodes CASSSFGVGSYNSPLHF.